A selection of T cell receptor beta chains follows, all from one sample in a study of response to subunit inactivated influenza vaccine. In TCRdb, the RT-PCR reads were re-called with MiXCR into one record per CDR3 protein. The sample lists a few hundred thousand distinct CDR3 sequences; approximately 15% were seen once. Sequencing used PBMCs from blood, obtained 11 to 12 days after vaccination. The receptors were gathered from a man aged 50 or older who received an inactivated influenza vaccine. The CDR3 runs from the conserved cysteine through the conserved F or W. D genes are given only for firm matches. Part of the rows lack a size; the others show once, few, many or a class for expanded clones.

V gene	clone size	D gene	J gene	CDR3 DNA	CDR3 protein
TRBV24-1	NA	TRBD1	TRBJ2-1	TGTGCCACCAGTGACTCCGGGACAGGGTCCTACAATGAGCAGTTCTTC	CATSDSGTGSYNEQFF
TRBV11-2	many	NA	TRBJ2-5	TGTGCCAGCAGCTTCCCTGGGACAACGCAAGAGACCCAGTACTTC	CASSFPGTTQETQYF
TRBV7-2	few	TRBD2	TRBJ2-1	TGTGCCAGCAGCAAGGGACTACCGGGGGAGCAGTTCTTC	CASSKGLPGEQFF
TRBV12-3/TRBV12-4	few	NA	TRBJ1-1	TGTGCCAGCAGTCCAAACAGTTACACTGAAGCTTTCTTT	CASSPNSYTEAFF
TRBV6-5	few	NA	TRBJ2-2	TGTGCCAGCAGTTACTCCGTTTTCGCCGGGGAGCTGTTTTTT	CASSYSVFAGELFF
TRBV21-1	NA	NA	TRBJ1-6	TGTGCCAGCAGCAACCCCTGGGGGTATAATTCACCCCTCCACTTT	CASSNPWGYNSPLHF
TRBV4-3	NA	TRBD2	TRBJ2-5	TGCGCCAGCAGCCAGACCGGGGGGGCAACGGAGACCCAGTACTTC	CASSQTGGATETQYF
TRBV7-3	NA	TRBD1	TRBJ2-2	TGTGCCAGCAGCTTATCGGGCAGGGGGCCCAACGCCGGGGAGCTGTTTTTT	CASSLSGRGPNAGELFF
TRBV6-6	NA	NA	TRBJ2-1	TGTGCCAGCAGTTTTGAGCCCGGGGGCGAGCAGTTCTTC	CASSFEPGGEQFF
TRBV28	NA	TRBD1	TRBJ1-6	TGTGCCAGCAGTCCACAGGGGGCTGCACCCCTCCACTTT	CASSPQGAAPLHF
TRBV24-1	few	TRBD2	TRBJ2-1	TGTGCCACCAGCGATCTAGCGGGAGTGTCCAATGAGCAGTTCTTC	CATSDLAGVSNEQFF
TRBV28	NA	TRBD2	TRBJ2-2	TGTGCCGGCAGCTATAATTTAGCGGGAGCTAACCCCGGGGAGCTGTTTTTT	CAGSYNLAGANPGELFF
TRBV28	NA	NA	TRBJ2-7	TGTGCCACCTCGACACCCCCCTACGAGCAGTACTTC	CATSTPPYEQYF
TRBV5-1	NA	NA	TRBJ2-7	TGCGCCAGCAACCCCGGGGGCTGGCCATCCGAGCAGTACTTC	CASNPGGWPSEQYF
TRBV4-1	many	NA	TRBJ1-2	TGCGCCAGCAGCCAAGATTACACTTACTATGGCTACACCTTC	CASSQDYTYYGYTF
TRBV6-1	NA	NA	TRBJ1-1	TGTGCCAGCAGAGAACAGGGACCGAACACTGAAGCTTTCTTT	CASREQGPNTEAFF
TRBV6-2/TRBV6-3	NA	TRBD1	TRBJ1-5	TGTGCCAGCAGCACCTTAGGACAGGGCGGGAATCAGCCCCAGCATTTT	CASSTLGQGGNQPQHF
TRBV5-5	few	TRBD2	TRBJ2-1	TGTGCCAGCAGCTTGTGGACTAGCGGGAGTCTCACCTACAATGAGCAGTTCTTC	CASSLWTSGSLTYNEQFF
TRBV5-1	NA	TRBD2	TRBJ2-1	TGCGCCATCATGGGTGTGGCTAGCGGGGCGGGTGAGCAGTTCTTC	CAIMGVASGAGEQFF
TRBV10-3	NA	TRBD1	TRBJ1-2	TGTGCCATCAGTGGGTGGGACAGCGTTAACTATGGCTACACCTTC	CAISGWDSVNYGYTF
TRBV6-1	NA	NA	TRBJ2-5	TGTGCCAGCACCACCAATCCCTCCGCTGGAGAGACCCAGTACTTC	CASTTNPSAGETQYF
TRBV6-1	few	NA	TRBJ2-3	TGTGCCAGCCGCAGGAAGGGTTCAGATACGCAGTATTTT	CASRRKGSDTQYF
TRBV6-2/TRBV6-3	NA	NA	TRBJ2-5	TGTGCCAGCACCAAAAACAGGGGAGGGGAGACCCAGTACTTC	CASTKNRGGETQYF
TRBV18	few	NA	TRBJ1-1	TGTGCCAGCTCACCACCTTCGCGGGGGAGGACTGAAGCTTTCTTT	CASSPPSRGRTEAFF
TRBV4-3	NA	TRBD1	TRBJ2-2	TGCGCCAGCAGCCAGAAAACAGGGGGCACGAACACCGGGGAGCTGTTTTTT	CASSQKTGGTNTGELFF
TRBV12-3/TRBV12-4	few	NA	TRBJ1-6	TGTGCCAGCAGTTTAAGCGTAGGGTTTAATTCACCCCTCCACTTT	CASSLSVGFNSPLHF
TRBV7-8	NA	NA	TRBJ2-1	TGTGCCAGCAGCCACGGGAGCCTCACCTACAATGAGCAGTTCTTC	CASSHGSLTYNEQFF
TRBV11-2	NA	TRBD1	TRBJ2-7	TGTGCCAGCAGCTCAAGACAGGGCGACCCCTCCTACGAGCAGTACTTC	CASSSRQGDPSYEQYF
TRBV18	few	TRBD1	TRBJ2-2	TGTGCCAGCTCACCATCGGGACAGATCACCGGGGAGCTGTTTTTT	CASSPSGQITGELFF
TRBV20-1	NA	TRBD1	TRBJ2-3	TGCAGTGCTAGAGATGGACAGGGGCCAGATACGCAGTATTTT	CSARDGQGPDTQYF
TRBV6-2/TRBV6-3	few	NA	TRBJ2-7	TGTGCCAGCATAAAAACCAGGGGACACCTCTACGAGCAGTACTTC	CASIKTRGHLYEQYF
TRBV7-2	few	NA	TRBJ1-6	TGTGCCAGCAGCTTAGTTCAGGGATTAGATTCACCCCTCCACTTT	CASSLVQGLDSPLHF
TRBV7-2	few	TRBD2	TRBJ2-1	TGTGCCAGCACCCTCATAGCGGGTTACAATGAGCAGTTCTTC	CASTLIAGYNEQFF
TRBV7-2	NA	NA	TRBJ2-5	TGTGCCAGCAGCTTAGAGGCGGGGAAAGAGACCCAGTACTTC	CASSLEAGKETQYF
TRBV4-2	few	NA	TRBJ2-1	TGTGCCAGCAGCCAAGATATGGCGGGGTGGTACAATGAGCAGTTCTTC	CASSQDMAGWYNEQFF
TRBV5-5	NA	NA	TRBJ2-7	TGTGCCAGCAGCTTGGTCAGGGCGGGGTCCTACGAGCAGTACTTC	CASSLVRAGSYEQYF
TRBV5-1	NA	NA	TRBJ2-7	TGCGCCAGCAGCACGGACGGGACCTACGAGCAGTACTTC	CASSTDGTYEQYF
TRBV7-6	few	TRBD1	TRBJ2-1	TGTGCCAGCAGCTTACTTCGGGACAGGGGGCTCTCAAGCTCCTACAATGAGCAGTTCTTC	CASSLLRDRGLSSSYNEQFF
TRBV3-1	few	TRBD1	TRBJ2-3	TGTGCCAGCAGGCCGCGGGCAGGGGGCAGCACAGATACGCAGTATTTT	CASRPRAGGSTDTQYF
TRBV7-2	NA	NA	TRBJ2-3	TGTGCCAGCAGACCAGGAGTAACAGATACGCAGTATTTT	CASRPGVTDTQYF
TRBV11-2	few	TRBD2	TRBJ2-7	TGTGCCAGCGCCGGGGGGGCATTAGCCTACGAGCAGTACTTC	CASAGGALAYEQYF
TRBV12-3/TRBV12-4	few	TRBD1	TRBJ1-2	TGTGCCAGCACCGCCGGGACAGCAGACCCTAACTATGGCTACACCTTC	CASTAGTADPNYGYTF
TRBV4-3	NA	TRBD2	TRBJ2-3	TGCGCCAGCGGCCAAGCGTTTAAGCGGGGGTTCACAGATACGCAGTATTTT	CASGQAFKRGFTDTQYF
TRBV12-3/TRBV12-4	few	TRBD1	TRBJ1-6	TGTGCCAGCAGTGTCTCAGGGGGCTGGAATTCACCCCTCCACTTT	CASSVSGGWNSPLHF
TRBV20-1	NA	NA	TRBJ1-6	TGCAGTCTGGCTTCACCCCTCCACTTT	CSLASPLHF
TRBV9	few	NA	TRBJ1-1	TGTGCCAGCAGCGTAGCCGGCCAGGGCGGTGGGACTGAAGCTTTCTTT	CASSVAGQGGGTEAFF
TRBV20-1	NA	NA	TRBJ2-3	TGCAGTGCTGGACCAGAAACAGATACGCAGTATTTT	CSAGPETDTQYF
TRBV12-3/TRBV12-4	NA	NA	TRBJ2-1	TGTGCCAGCAGGCACAGGACTGGAAGCTCCTACAATGAGCAGTTCTTC	CASRHRTGSSYNEQFF
TRBV11-3	NA	TRBD2	TRBJ2-1	TGTGCCAGCAGCCATACCCCCCTAGCGGGAGGGGGTGAGCAGTTCTTC	CASSHTPLAGGGEQFF
TRBV7-2	few	NA	TRBJ2-4	TGTGCCAGCAGCCTATGGGCAGACCTAGCCAAAAACATTCAGTACTTC	CASSLWADLAKNIQYF
TRBV11-2	NA	TRBD2	TRBJ2-1	TGTGCCAGCAGCTTAGAGGGTAGCGGGAGCCTCTACAATGAGCAGTTCTTC	CASSLEGSGSLYNEQFF
TRBV28	few	NA	TRBJ2-4	TGTGCCATCTCGGGGGGCCGAGAAAACATTCAGTACTTC	CAISGGRENIQYF
TRBV6-5	NA	NA	TRBJ2-3	TGTGCCAGCAGTTACTCGACGGCACATGGTCGAGCCACAGATACGCAGTATTTT	CASSYSTAHGRATDTQYF
TRBV6-4	NA	NA	TRBJ1-2	TGTGCCAGCAGTAAGGGGGGTGGCTATGGCTACACCTTC	CASSKGGGYGYTF
TRBV12-3/TRBV12-4	NA	TRBD1	TRBJ1-2	TGTGCCAGCAGTGGAAGGGGGCCTGGCTATGGCTACACCTTC	CASSGRGPGYGYTF
TRBV20-1	few	TRBD2	TRBJ2-1	TGCAGTGCTAGAGACGTGACTAGCAACAATGAGCAGTTCTTC	CSARDVTSNNEQFF
TRBV9	NA	TRBD2	TRBJ2-1	TGTGCCAGCAGCGTCCCCCAGGGACTAGCGGGAGGGCGGGTGAATGAGCAGTTCTTC	CASSVPQGLAGGRVNEQFF
TRBV29-1	NA	NA	TRBJ2-5	TGCAGCGTTGATAAGGGGCAAGAGACCCAGTACTTC	CSVDKGQETQYF
TRBV24-1	few	NA	TRBJ2-1	TGTGCCACCAGTAGTTACAATGAGCAGTTCTTC	CATSSYNEQFF
TRBV6-5	few	NA	TRBJ1-3	TGTGCCAGCAGTTACTCGATTTCTTCTCCTGGAAACACCATATATTTT	CASSYSISSPGNTIYF